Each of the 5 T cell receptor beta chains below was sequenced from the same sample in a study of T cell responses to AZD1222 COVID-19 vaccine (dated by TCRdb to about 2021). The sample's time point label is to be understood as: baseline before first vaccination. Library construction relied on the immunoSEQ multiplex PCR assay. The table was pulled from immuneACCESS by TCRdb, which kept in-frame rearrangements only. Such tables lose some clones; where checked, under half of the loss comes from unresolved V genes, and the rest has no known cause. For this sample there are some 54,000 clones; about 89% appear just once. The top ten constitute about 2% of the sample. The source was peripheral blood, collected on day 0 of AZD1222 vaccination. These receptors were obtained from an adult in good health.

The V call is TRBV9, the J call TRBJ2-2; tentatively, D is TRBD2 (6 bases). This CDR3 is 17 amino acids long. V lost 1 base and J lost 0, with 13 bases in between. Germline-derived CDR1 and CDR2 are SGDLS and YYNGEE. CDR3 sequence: CASSVRTTFANTGELFF. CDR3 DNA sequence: TGTGCCAGCAGCGTACGGACTACCTTCGCGAACACCGGGGAGCTGTTTTTT.

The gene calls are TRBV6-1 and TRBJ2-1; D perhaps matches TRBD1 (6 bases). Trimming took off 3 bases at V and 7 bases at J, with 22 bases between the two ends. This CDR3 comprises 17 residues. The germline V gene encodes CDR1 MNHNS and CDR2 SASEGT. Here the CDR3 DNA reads TGTGCCAGCAGTGACACTCTTTGGCAGGGGAAGGGAAATGAGCAGTTCTTC. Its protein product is CASSDTLWQGKGNEQFF.

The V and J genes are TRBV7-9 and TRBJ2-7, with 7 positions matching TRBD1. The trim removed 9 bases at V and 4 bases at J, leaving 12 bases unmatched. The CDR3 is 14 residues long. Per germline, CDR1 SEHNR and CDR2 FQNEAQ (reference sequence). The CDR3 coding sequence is TGTGCCAGGAAACCGACAGGGTCTGGTTACGAGCAGTACTTC. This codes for CARKPTGSGYEQYF.

The CDR3 DNA sequence: TGTGCCAGCAGCTTAGCGGGGCAGCCCTACAATGAGCAGTTCTTC. Its protein is CASSLAGQPYNEQFF. This chain connects TRBV7-2 to TRBJ2-1; a weak D match, TRBD1 (5 bases). V gave up 0 bases and J gave up 2 bases, with 8 bases separating them. Germline loops: CDR1 SGHTA, CDR2 FQGNSA. This CDR3 has 15 amino acids. Filled out from reference TRBV7-2 and TRBJ2-1, the complete variable domain reads GAGVSQSPSNKVTEKGKDVELRCDPISGHTALYWYRQSLGQGLEFLIYFQGNSAPDKSGLPSDRFSAERTGGSVSTLTIQRTQQEDSAVYLCASSLAGQPYNEQFFGPGTRLTVL.

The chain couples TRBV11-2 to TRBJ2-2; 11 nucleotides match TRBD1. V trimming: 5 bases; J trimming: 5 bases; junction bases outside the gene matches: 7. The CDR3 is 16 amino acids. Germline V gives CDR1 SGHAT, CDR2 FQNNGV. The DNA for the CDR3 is TGTGCCAGCAGCCACGGACAGGGGGCATGGACCGGGGAGCTGTTTTTT. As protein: CASSHGQGAWTGELFF. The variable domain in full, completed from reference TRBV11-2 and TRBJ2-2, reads EAGVAQSPRYKIIEKRQSVAFWCNPISGHATLYWYQQILGQGPKLLIQFQNNGVVDDSQLPKDRFSAERLKGVDSTLKIQPAKLEDSAVYLCASSHGQGAWTGELFFGEGSRLTVL.